The present T cell receptor beta chain was sequenced within a study of cytomegalovirus exposure and HLA in healthy donors. The CDR3 is 14 residues long. In germline, CDR1 is SGDLS, CDR2 YYNGEE. Between the trimmed V and J ends, which lost 3 bases and 2 bases, there was a span of 10 bases. Points on this clone: The antigen is unknown.

Researchers ran the PCR with 60 Vbeta and 13 Jbeta primers. The table came from immunoSEQ multiplex PCR; TCRdb's copy has only in-frame clones and leaves some out. The repertoire includes about 300,000 clones, 86% of them detected once, and roughly 4% sits in the top ten. Study outcomes and limitations: Sequences of the TCR beta chain were said to predict the HLA-A and HLA-B alleles of most subjects accurately. V- and J-gene trimming in TCR beta was tied to a missense DCLRE1C variant by an analysis performed later.

The material sequenced was PBMCs. This TCR was sampled from a middle-aged man in good health and CMV-seropositive. V is TRBV9 and J is TRBJ2-3, with D possibly TRBD2 on 6 matching bases. The CDR3: CASSGGGATDTQYF. The CDR3 nucleotides are TGTGCCAGCAGCGGCGGAGGGGCCACAGATACGCAGTATTTT.